Presented here are 30 T cell receptor beta chains from one specimen sequenced in a study of identifying expanded T cells in peripheral blood. Assay: immunoSEQ multiplex PCR; the TCRdb copy retains only in-frame clones and omits some. The table shows approximately 100,000 clones, with roughly 89% occurring only once. Sequencing was performed on blood. These receptors came from a person aged 18 to 69 in good health.

V and J are TRBV6-5 and TRBJ1-6; D uncertain. The CDR3 length is 12 residues. Germline V CDR1 and CDR2: MNHEY, SVGAGI. The V end was cut by 7 bases, the J end by 6 bases, with 7 bases between. In nucleotides, the CDR3 is TGTGCCAGCAAGCGTGGTAATTCACCCCTCCACTTT. Protein product: CASKRGNSPLHF.

As to this clone: Relative to the germline gene, one junction end is altered; a read error may explain this. The DNA for the CDR3 is TGCAGCGTAGAAGAGGGGTCATCCCTCTTC. Encoded protein: CSVEEGSSLF. The chain uses TRBV29-1 and TRBJ1-2, with D perhaps TRBD1 (5 bases). This CDR3 is built from 10 residues. In germline, CDR1 is SQVTM, CDR2 ANQGSEA. The complete variable domain, with remaining parts taken from reference TRBV29-1 and TRBJ1-2, reads SAVISQKPSRDICQRGTSLTIQCQVDSQVTMMFWYRQQPGQSLTLIATANQGSEATYESGFVIDKFPISRPNLTFSTLTVSNMSPEDSSIYLCSVEEGSSLFGSGTRLTVV.

V and J are TRBV7-2 and TRBJ2-3; D ambiguous. Germline values: CDR1 SGHTA, CDR2 FQGNSA. Trimming shortened V by 8 bases and J by 2 bases, and 17 bases separated the two germline ends. The CDR3 extends over 15 amino acids. Here the CDR3 DNA reads TGTGCCAGCCGTCGACCGGGTCACTCCACAGATACGCAGTATTTT. It encodes CASRRPGHSTDTQYF.

The gene calls are TRBV7-9 and TRBJ2-7; TRBD1 aligns across 9 bases. V shed 1 base and J 3 bases; nucleotides not matched to a gene: 1. Germline lookup yields CDR1 SEHNR and CDR2 FQNEAQ (reference sequence). The CDR3 runs to 14 residues. The CDR3 DNA reads as TGTGCCAGCAGCTTAGAGACAGGGGGCTACGAGCAGTACTTC. As protein: CASSLETGGYEQYF.

This chain's CDR3 is CASSIGTVVEQFF. The CDR3 nucleotides read TGTGCCAGCAGCATCGGGACCGTAGTTGAGCAGTTCTTC. This chain connects TRBV7-9 to TRBJ2-1; D assignment may be TRBD1 or TRBD2 (5 bases each). The CDR3 sequence is 13 residues long. Germline lookup yields CDR1 SEHNR and CDR2 FQNEAQ (reference sequence). The V gene lost 5 bases and the J gene lost 9 bases, with 14 bases spanning the gap.

The chain carries TRBV7-9 and TRBJ2-3; TRBD2 agrees at 7 bases. This CDR3 comprises 16 residues. From germline, CDR1 is SEHNR and CDR2 FQNEAQ (reference sequence). With V trimmed by 1 base and J by 2 bases, 6 bases remained unmatched. CDR3 sequence: CASSLVLARYTDTQYF. The CDR3 coding sequence is TGTGCCAGCAGCTTAGTACTAGCGAGGTACACAGATACGCAGTATTTT.

This chain uses TRBV7-8 with TRBJ1-2; D gene uncertain. The ends were cut back, 0 bases at V and 2 bases at J, with 10 bases in the middle. The CDR3 sequence is 15 residues long. CDR1 SGHVS and CDR2 FQNEAQ come from the germline V gene. CDR3 DNA sequence: TGTGCCAGCAGCTTAGCTGGTGGGTACAACTATGGCTACACCTTC. Translation gives CASSLAGGYNYGYTF.

The chain recombines TRBV5-1 with TRBJ2-2; 7 bases line up with TRBD2. Germline CDR1 is SGHRS and CDR2 is YFSETQ. The CDR3 loop spans 18 amino acids. Trimming at V came to 3 bases and at J to 3 bases, leaving 14 bases not matched to a gene. The DNA of the CDR3 is TGCGCCAGCAGCTCCGGGACTACTAACCTCAGGTACACCGGGGAGCTGTTTTTT. The encoded protein is CASSSGTTNLRYTGELFF.

The chain couples TRBV4-3 to TRBJ2-3; possible D gene TRBD1, 5 bases. The germline CDR1 and CDR2 sequences are LGHNA and YSLEER. The V gene lost 1 base and the J gene lost 3 bases, with 11 bases spanning the gap. The CDR3 is 15 residues long. CDR3 bases: TGCGCCAGCAGCCAAGCACCCACAGGTACAGATACGCAGTATTTT. Its protein is CASSQAPTGTDTQYF.

The V call is TRBV11-2, the J call TRBJ1-5; D may be TRBD1 (6 bases). Germline lookup yields CDR1 SGHAT and CDR2 FQNNGV. V was shortened by 1 base and J by 7 bases, with 11 bases between the two germline ends. This CDR3 has 14 amino acids. In DNA, the CDR3 is TGTGCCAGCAGCTTAGGCAGGGGAGCCCAGCCCCAGCATTTT. It translates to CASSLGRGAQPQHF.

This chain connects TRBV11-2 to TRBJ2-1; maybe TRBD1 (5 bases). The CDR3 has 14 amino acids. Looked up from germline, CDR1 is SGHAT and CDR2 is FQNNGV. V lost 7 bases and J 10 bases, leaving 20 bases between the germline ends. CDR3 amino acids: CASIRLQGTGEQFF. The CDR3 nucleotides are TGTGCCAGCATAAGACTTCAGGGTACAGGAGAGCAGTTCTTC. Combining the CDR3 with reference TRBV11-2 and TRBJ2-1 gives the whole variable domain EAGVAQSPRYKIIEKRQSVAFWCNPISGHATLYWYQQILGQGPKLLIQFQNNGVVDDSQLPKDRFSAERLKGVDSTLKIQPAKLEDSAVYLCASIRLQGTGEQFFGPGTRLTVL.

The CDR3: CASSQDRTSYNEQFF. CDR3 nucleotides: TGCGCCAGCAGCCAAGACAGGACCTCCTACAATGAGCAGTTCTTC. J is TRBJ2-1 and V is TRBV4-3; D remains ambiguous. Germline V lookup: CDR1 LGHNA, CDR2 YSLEER. The CDR3 length is 15 residues. Deletions cut 0 bases from V and 0 bases from J, with 6 bases between.

The chain carries TRBV28 and TRBJ1-5, with D uncertain. Germline CDR1 MDHEN, CDR2 SYDVKM. This CDR3 comprises 13 residues. The V end was cut by 4 bases, the J end by 4 bases, with 8 bases between. The CDR3 nucleotides read TGTGCCAGCAGTTCAAGGGTGAATCAGCCCCAGCATTTT. This translates into CASSSRVNQPQHF.

This rearrangement joins TRBV7-9 to TRBJ2-2, with 7 positions matching TRBD2. V gave up 2 bases and J gave up 4 bases; unmatched junction bases: 10. The CDR3 is made up of 17 amino acids. The germline V gene has CDR1 SEHNR and CDR2 FQNEAQ (reference sequence). The CDR3 DNA follows: TGTGCCAGCAGCTTAAGAGGCGGGGGTGGCGGCACCGGGGAGCTGTTTTTT. Translating it yields CASSLRGGGGGTGELFF.

The chain is built from TRBV2 and TRBJ2-7, with 8 bases that match TRBD1. The trim removed 9 bases at V and 5 bases at J, leaving 18 bases unmatched. The CDR3 is 16 residues long. CDR1 and CDR2 (germline): SNHLY, FYNNEI. CDR3 sequence: CARVVTDRAGHHEQYF. The CDR3 DNA reads as TGTGCCAGAGTTGTGACGGACAGGGCAGGACACCACGAGCAGTACTTC.

The chain uses TRBV20-1 and TRBJ2-7, with a tentative D call TRBD1 (6 bases). The V gene's germline CDR1 is DFQATT and CDR2 SNEGSKA (reference sequence). The CDR3 is 11 residues long. V was pared by 4 bases and J by 5 bases, with 9 bases between. CDR3: CSAIGQNEQYF. The DNA for the CDR3 is TGCAGTGCTATTGGACAGAACGAGCAGTACTTC.

The chain combines TRBV21-1 with TRBJ1-2. TRBV21-1 is listed as a pseudogene. The CDR3 consists of 8 residues. The CDR3 reads CASSRYTF. The DNA for the CDR3 is TGTGCCAGCTCTCGATACACCTTC.

The chain combines TRBV27 with TRBJ1-6, with TRBD1 matching 7 bases. In germline, CDR1 is MNHEY, CDR2 SMNVEV (reference sequence). With 5 bases clipped from V and 9 bases from J, the junction kept 7 bases outside the gene matches. This CDR3 comprises 14 residues. The CDR3 loop is CASSADRDRSPLHF. The CDR3 DNA is TGTGCCAGCAGTGCAGACAGGGATCGTTCACCCCTCCACTTT.

The chain uses TRBV7-8 and TRBJ2-5; D is ambiguous. The ends were cut back, 1 base at V and 5 bases at J, with 5 bases in the middle. This CDR3 contains 12 residues. Per germline, CDR1 SGHVS and CDR2 FQNEAQ. The CDR3 coding sequence is TGTGCCAGCAGCTTAGGTCCGGAGACCCAGTACTTC. Translated, it gives CASSLGPETQYF. Based on the CDR3 plus reference TRBV7-8 and TRBJ2-5, the full variable domain is GAGVSQSPRYKVAKRGQDVALRCDPISGHVSLFWYQQALGQGPEFLTYFQNEAQLDKSGLPSDRFFAERPEGSVSTLKIQRTQQEDSAVYLCASSLGPETQYFGPGTRLLVL.

The genes are TRBV11-2 and TRBJ2-5; 9 nucleotides match TRBD2. The junction had 11 bases not matched to a gene; V was cut back by 1 base and J by 5 bases. Germline V gene data show CDR1 as SGHAT and CDR2 as FQNNGV. The CDR3 has 17 residues. The CDR3 DNA is TGTGCCAGCAGCTTAGGAACTAGCGGGTGGGTAGAGGAGACCCAGTACTTC. It yields the protein CASSLGTSGWVEETQYF. The entire variable domain, with the rest obtained from reference TRBV11-2 and TRBJ2-5, is as follows: EAGVAQSPRYKIIEKRQSVAFWCNPISGHATLYWYQQILGQGPKLLIQFQNNGVVDDSQLPKDRFSAERLKGVDSTLKIQPAKLEDSAVYLCASSLGTSGWVEETQYFGPGTRLLVL.

The rearrangement links TRBV28 to TRBJ1-2; tentative D call: TRBD1 (5 bases). Trimming took 9 bases from V and 5 from J, leaving 31 bases between them. The CDR3 has 18 amino acids. Germline loops: CDR1 MDHEN, CDR2 SYDVKM. The CDR3 here is CASRGPEGGLVDYYGYTF. The CDR3 nucleotides read TGTGCCAGTAGGGGACCCGAGGGAGGGTTAGTTGATTATTATGGCTACACCTTC.

The rearrangement joins TRBV7-2 to TRBJ2-3; no definite D call. V was pared by 7 bases and J by 1 base, with 12 bases between. The CDR3 runs to 14 residues. Germline V gene lookup returns CDR1 SGHTA and CDR2 FQGNSA. This chain's CDR3 is CASTLYYRTDTQYF. The CDR3 DNA reads TGTGCCAGCACCCTATATTACCGCACAGATACGCAGTATTTT.

The chain has TRBV5-1 and TRBJ2-1, with D possibly being TRBD1 or TRBD2 (6 bases each). The germline V gene has CDR1 SGHRS and CDR2 YFSETQ. The V end was cut by 4 bases, the J end by 0 bases, with 17 bases between. This CDR3 is built from 17 residues. The CDR3 protein is CASSLPPGAGSYNEQFF. In nucleotides, the CDR3 is TGCGCCAGCAGCCTCCCCCCGGGGGCGGGCTCCTACAATGAGCAGTTCTTC. Based on the CDR3 plus reference TRBV5-1 and TRBJ2-1, the full variable domain is KAGVTQTPRYLIKTRGQQVTLSCSPISGHRSVSWYQQTPGQGLQFLFEYFSETQRNKGNFPGRFSGRQFSNSRSEMNVSTLELGDSALYLCASSLPPGAGSYNEQFFGPGTRLTVL.

The chain couples TRBV19 to TRBJ2-5; perhaps TRBD2 as D (6 bases). Deletions cut 3 bases from V and 5 bases from J, with 13 bases between. The CDR3 runs to 14 residues. Germline CDR1 and CDR2: LNHDA and SQIVND (reference sequence). The DNA of the CDR3 is TGTGCCAGTAGTATGAGGAGGGGCGGGGAGACCCAGTACTTC. Translated: CASSMRRGGETQYF.

The V and J genes are TRBV7-9 and TRBJ2-7; the D is unclear. This CDR3 spans 16 amino acids. V was shortened by 0 bases and J by 2 bases, with 14 bases between the two germline ends. The V gene's germline CDR1 is SEHNR and CDR2 FQNEAQ (reference sequence). Here the CDR3 DNA reads TGTGCCAGCAGCTTAGCAGACTGGACCCGACCCTACGAGCAGTACTTC. Its protein product is CASSLADWTRPYEQYF.

V and J are TRBV4-1 and TRBJ1-5, with D unclear. V lost 0 bases and J 6 bases, leaving 9 bases between the germline ends. The CDR3 loop spans 14 amino acids. Germline assignment: CDR1 MGHRA and CDR2 YSYEKL. CDR3 coding DNA: TGCGCCAGCAGCCAAGAGGATTTTCTTCAGCCCCAGCATTTT. This encodes CASSQEDFLQPQHF.

Comment on this clone: One end of the junction fails to match germline, which may point to a read error. The V gene is TRBV5-6, the J gene TRBJ1-2; D is uncertain. CDR1 and CDR2 from the germline V gene are SGHDT and YYEEEE. This CDR3 is built from 11 residues. CDR3 protein: CASSSGSDPSF. CDR3 DNA sequence: TGTGCCAGCAGCTCGGGATCCGATCCAAGCTTC.

J is TRBJ2-5 and V is TRBV7-2; D perhaps matches TRBD2 (5 bases). The ends were cut back, 1 base at V and 2 bases at J, with 8 bases in the middle. This CDR3 region has 14 residues. The germline gives CDR1 SGHTA, CDR2 FQGNSA. In DNA, the CDR3 is TGTGCCAGCAGCTTAGGAGGGTTACAAGAGACCCAGTACTTC. It yields the protein CASSLGGLQETQYF.

Here the CDR3 DNA reads TGTGCCAGCTCACCAGGCAGGGGAGACACTGAAGCTTTCTTT. Protein: CASSPGRGDTEAFF. The chain couples TRBV18 to TRBJ1-1; D is possibly TRBD1 (6 bases). Germline loops: CDR1 KGHSH, CDR2 LQKENI. The CDR3 is made up of 14 amino acids. V gave up 2 bases and J gave up 3 bases, with 10 bases separating them.

This chain's CDR3 is CASSPLGGGQETQYF. As DNA, the CDR3 is TGTGCCAGCAGCCCTCTCGGGGGGGGACAAGAGACCCAGTACTTC. The chain uses TRBV11-2 and TRBJ2-5; 8 bases agree with TRBD2. V gave up 5 bases and J gave up 2 bases; unmatched junction bases: 7. The CDR3 spans 15 residues. Germline V gene data show CDR1 as SGHAT and CDR2 as FQNNGV.